The clone carrying this TCR beta chain was counted only a few times. These data originate in a study of tumor and adjacent non-tumor tissue in lung cancer. CDR3 length: 14 residues. The germline V gene encodes CDR1 MDHEN and CDR2 SYDVKM. Trimming removed 2 bases at V and 0 bases at J, with 7 bases between. Three rounds of nested PCR, following a modified ARM-PCR protocol, produced the TCRbeta library. TCRdb processed the multiplex PCR reads anew with MiXCR; each CDR3 protein has one entry. Among 200,000 to 250,000 distinct CDR3 sequences, 71% were seen once, and the ten largest hold around 25%. This sample's RNA came from whole unsorted tissue.

This rearrangement joins TRBV28 to TRBJ1-2; no clear D. This TCR was sampled from a man in his fifties or sixties with non-small cell lung cancer. Sequences were obtained from lung tumor tissue. CDR3 loop: CASSLLQPNYGYTF. As DNA, the CDR3 is TGTGCCAGCAGTTTACTCCAGCCTAACTATGGCTACACCTTC.